This T cell receptor beta chain was retrieved from a study of T cell responses to AZD1222 COVID-19 vaccine. General study points: Most donors were white British and more were female, and clonal diversity was possibly underestimated.

CDR1 and CDR2 (germline): SGHRS, YFSETQ. V lost 5 bases and J 5 bases, leaving 10 bases between the germline ends. The CDR3 consists of 12 residues. Some clones are missing from TCRdb's copy, which holds only in-frame ones; the method was immunoSEQ multiplex PCR. The table shows approximately 110,000 clones, with 85% to 90% occurring only once. Worth noting for this clone: Its specificity is unknown. Distinct nucleotide sequences in the sample also encode this CDR3.

The chain carries TRBV5-1 and TRBJ2-5; D gene ambiguous. This TCR was recovered from an adult who received the AZD1222 COVID-19 vaccine. Sequenced here: peripheral blood, sampled 28 days after the second AZD1222 dose. This chain's CDR3 is CASSPPGETQYF. The CDR3 DNA reads as TGCGCCAGCAGTCCCCCAGGCGAGACCCAGTACTTC.